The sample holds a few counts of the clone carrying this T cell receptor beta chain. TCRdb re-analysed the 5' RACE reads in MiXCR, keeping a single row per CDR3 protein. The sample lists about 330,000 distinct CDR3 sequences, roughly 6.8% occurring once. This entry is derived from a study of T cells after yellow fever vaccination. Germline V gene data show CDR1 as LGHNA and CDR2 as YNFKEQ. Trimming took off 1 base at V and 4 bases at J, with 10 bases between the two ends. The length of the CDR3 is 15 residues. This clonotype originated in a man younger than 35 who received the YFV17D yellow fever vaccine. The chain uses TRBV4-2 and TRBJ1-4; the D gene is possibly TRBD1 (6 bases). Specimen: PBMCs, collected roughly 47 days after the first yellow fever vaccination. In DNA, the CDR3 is TGTGCCAGCAGCCAAGGGACAGCGAGTAATGAAAAACTGTTTTTT. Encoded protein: CASSQGTASNEKLFF.